The 5 T cell receptor beta chains listed next were all sequenced from one sample in a study of T cell repertoires in cytomegalovirus infection. TCRdb fed the reads into MiXCR, producing one record per CDR3 protein. The sample lists 200,000 to 300,000 distinct CDR3 sequences, over 8% seen once, with roughly 16% in the top ten. The sample comprised PBMCs. The receptors stem from a human donor in good health (CMV status not recorded). Some clones in this sample may be carry-over from other donors' samples.

This clonotype appeared a few times. The rearrangement joins TRBV29-1 to TRBJ2-6; TRBD1 might be the D (5 bases). CDR3 length: 15 residues. Trimming stripped 6 bases from V and 0 bases from J, with 12 bases between. The V gene's germline CDR1 is SQVTM and CDR2 ANQGSEA. CDR3 sequence reads: CSVGQVTSGANVLTF. The CDR3 DNA reads as TGCAGCGTGGGGCAGGTGACCTCTGGGGCCAACGTCCTGACTTTC.

This clonotype was picked up many times. This chain connects TRBV12-3 or TRBV12-4 to TRBJ2-3; 9 bases map to TRBD2. This CDR3 is 15 amino acids long. The V and J ends lost 4 bases and 1 base, in that order; junction bases with no gene match: 3. The CDR3 loop is CASSSSGVGTDTQYF. The CDR3 DNA sequence: TGTGCCAGCAGTTCTAGCGGGGTGGGCACAGATACGCAGTATTTT.

This clonotype was seen repeatedly, ten times or more. J is TRBJ2-5 and V is TRBV7-2, with D unclear. CDR3 length: 11 amino acids. The germline CDR1 and CDR2 sequences are SGHTA and FQGNSA. The V gene lost 8 bases and the J gene lost 2 bases, with 6 bases spanning the gap. The DNA for the CDR3 is TGTGCCAGCCGCCTACAAGAGACCCAGTACTTC. Encoded protein: CASRLQETQYF.

This clonotype was seen repeatedly, ten times or more. This chain uses TRBV7-2 with TRBJ2-3; 12 bases match TRBD2. Germline V lookup: CDR1 SGHTA, CDR2 FQGNSA. Losses at the gene ends were 3 bases for V and 7 bases for J; bases not matched to a gene: 5. The CDR3 is 15 amino acids. The CDR3 region has the DNA TGTGCCAGCAGCTTTCGACTAGCGGGGGACTATACGCAGTATTTT. Protein sequence: CASSFRLAGDYTQYF.

The V gene is TRBV28, the J gene TRBJ2-1; no reliable D call. This CDR3 has 12 amino acids. V was shortened by 10 bases and J by 9 bases, with 16 bases between the two germline ends. Germline CDR1 is MDHEN and CDR2 is SYDVKM. CDR3 in amino acids: CAIGPAMFEQFF. The DNA for the CDR3 is TGTGCCATAGGGCCAGCAATGTTTGAGCAGTTCTTC.